This TCR beta chain was recorded in a study of patients and donors after allogeneic stem cell transplantation. Germline V gene lookup returns CDR1 KGHDR and CDR2 SFDVKD. Trimming took off 9 bases at V and 4 bases at J, with 15 bases between the two ends. This CDR3 comprises 14 residues. Using its own MiXCR run on the RT-PCR reads, TCRdb lists one record per CDR3 protein. The data hold roughly 940,000 distinct CDR3 sequences, with roughly 18% observed a single time. Material for sequencing was blood, either unsorted or a sorted T cell fraction (not recorded which). This rearrangement joins TRBV24-1 to TRBJ1-5; D is undetermined. The receptor comes from a human donor who was either an allogeneic HSCT recipient or a stem cell or donor lymphocyte infusion donor (not recorded which). It is not recorded whose cells these are; they may come from a transplant donor. CDR3 protein: CATSGRTTNQPQHF. CDR3 DNA sequence: TGTGCCACCTCCGGCAGAACGACAAATCAGCCCCAGCATTTT.